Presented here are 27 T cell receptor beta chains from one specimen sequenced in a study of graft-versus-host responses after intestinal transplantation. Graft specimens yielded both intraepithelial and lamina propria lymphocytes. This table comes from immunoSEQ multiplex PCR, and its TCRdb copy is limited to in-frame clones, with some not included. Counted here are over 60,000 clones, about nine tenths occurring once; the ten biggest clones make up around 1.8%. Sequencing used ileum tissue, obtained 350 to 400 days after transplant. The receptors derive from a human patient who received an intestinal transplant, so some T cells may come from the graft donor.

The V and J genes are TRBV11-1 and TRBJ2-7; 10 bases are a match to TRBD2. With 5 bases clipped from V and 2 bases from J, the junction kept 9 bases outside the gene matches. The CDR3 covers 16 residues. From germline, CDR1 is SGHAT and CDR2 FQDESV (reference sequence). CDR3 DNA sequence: TGTGCCAGCAGCCCGCGGGGACTAGCGTCTACCTACGAGCAGTACTTC. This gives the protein CASSPRGLASTYEQYF.

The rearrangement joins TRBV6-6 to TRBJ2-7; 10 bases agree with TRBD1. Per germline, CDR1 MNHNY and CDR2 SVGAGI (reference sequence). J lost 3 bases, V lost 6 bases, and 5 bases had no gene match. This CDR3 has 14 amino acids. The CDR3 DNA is TGTGCCAGCAGCGCTGGGACAGGGGACTACGAGCAGTACTTC. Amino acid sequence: CASSAGTGDYEQYF.

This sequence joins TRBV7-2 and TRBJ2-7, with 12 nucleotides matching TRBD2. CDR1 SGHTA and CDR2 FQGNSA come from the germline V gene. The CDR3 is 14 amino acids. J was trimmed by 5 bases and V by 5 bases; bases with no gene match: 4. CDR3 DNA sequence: TGTGCCAGCAGCCCGACTAGCGGGAGTCACGAGCAGTACTTC. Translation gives CASSPTSGSHEQYF.

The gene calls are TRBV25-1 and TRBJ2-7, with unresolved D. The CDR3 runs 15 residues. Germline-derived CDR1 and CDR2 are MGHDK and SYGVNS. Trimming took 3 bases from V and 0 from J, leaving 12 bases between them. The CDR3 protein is CASSDSALSSYEQYF. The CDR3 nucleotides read TGTGCCAGCAGTGATTCCGCCCTTAGCTCCTACGAGCAGTACTTC.

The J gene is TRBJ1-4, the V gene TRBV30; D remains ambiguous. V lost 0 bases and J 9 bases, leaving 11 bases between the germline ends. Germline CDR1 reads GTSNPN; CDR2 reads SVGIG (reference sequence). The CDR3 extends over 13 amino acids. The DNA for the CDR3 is TGTGCCTGGAGTGTACAAAGTGGAAAAAAACTGTTTTTT. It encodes CAWSVQSGKKLFF.

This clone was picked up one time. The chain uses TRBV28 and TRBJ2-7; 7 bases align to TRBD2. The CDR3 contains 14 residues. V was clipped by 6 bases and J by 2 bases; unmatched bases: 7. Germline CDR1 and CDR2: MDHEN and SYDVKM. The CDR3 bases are TGTGCCAGCAGCGATCTACTAGCGCCCTACGAGCAGTACTTC. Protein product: CASSDLLAPYEQYF.

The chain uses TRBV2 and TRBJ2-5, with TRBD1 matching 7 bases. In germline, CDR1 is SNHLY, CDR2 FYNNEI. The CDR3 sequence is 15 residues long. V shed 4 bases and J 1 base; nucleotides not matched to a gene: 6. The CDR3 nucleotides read TGTGCCAGCAGTGGTTTGACAGGGACCCAAGAGACCCAGTACTTC. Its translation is CASSGLTGTQETQYF.

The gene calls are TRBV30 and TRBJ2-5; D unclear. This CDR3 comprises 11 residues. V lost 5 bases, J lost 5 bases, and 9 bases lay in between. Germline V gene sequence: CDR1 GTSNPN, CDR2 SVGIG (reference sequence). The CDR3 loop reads CAWSLGETQYF. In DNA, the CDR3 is TGTGCCTGGTCGCTAGGGGAGACCCAGTACTTC.

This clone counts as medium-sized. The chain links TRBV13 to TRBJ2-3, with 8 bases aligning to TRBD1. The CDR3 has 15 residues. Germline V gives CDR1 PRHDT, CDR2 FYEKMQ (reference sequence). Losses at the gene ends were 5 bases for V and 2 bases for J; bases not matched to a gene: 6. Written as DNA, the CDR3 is TGTGCCAGCAGCCTAAGGACAGGGCCCACAGATACGCAGTATTTT. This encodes CASSLRTGPTDTQYF.

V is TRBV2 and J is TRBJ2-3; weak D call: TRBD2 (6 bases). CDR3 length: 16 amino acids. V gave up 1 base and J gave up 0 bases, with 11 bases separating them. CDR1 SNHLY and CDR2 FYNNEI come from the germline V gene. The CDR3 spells CASSEVPGLSTDTQYF. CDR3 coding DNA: TGTGCCAGCAGTGAAGTTCCGGGACTTAGCACAGATACGCAGTATTTT. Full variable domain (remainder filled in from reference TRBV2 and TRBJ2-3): EPEVTQTPSHQVTQMGQEVILRCVPISNHLYFYWYRQILGQKVEFLVSFYNNEISEKSEIFDDQFSVERPDGSNFTLKIRSTKLEDSAMYFCASSEVPGLSTDTQYFGPGTRLTVL.

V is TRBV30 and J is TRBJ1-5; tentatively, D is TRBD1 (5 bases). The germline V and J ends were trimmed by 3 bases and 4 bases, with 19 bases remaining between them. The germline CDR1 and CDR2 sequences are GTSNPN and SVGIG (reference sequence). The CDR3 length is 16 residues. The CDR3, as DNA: TGTGCCTGGAGGGGGCAGAGAGCCCGCTTTAATCAGCCCCAGCATTTT. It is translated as CAWRGQRARFNQPQHF.

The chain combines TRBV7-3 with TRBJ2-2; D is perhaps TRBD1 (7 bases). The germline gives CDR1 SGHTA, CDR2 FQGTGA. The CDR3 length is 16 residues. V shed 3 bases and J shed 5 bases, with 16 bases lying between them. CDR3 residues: CASSFRQGRGTGELFF. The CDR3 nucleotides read TGTGCCAGCAGCTTTCGACAGGGTCGGGGGACCGGGGAGCTGTTTTTT.

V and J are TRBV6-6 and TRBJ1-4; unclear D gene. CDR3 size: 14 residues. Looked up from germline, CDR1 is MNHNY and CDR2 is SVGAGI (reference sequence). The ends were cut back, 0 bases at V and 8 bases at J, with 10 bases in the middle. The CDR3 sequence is CASSYSVSDEKLFF. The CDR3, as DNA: TGTGCCAGCAGTTACTCTGTGTCGGACGAAAAACTGTTTTTT.

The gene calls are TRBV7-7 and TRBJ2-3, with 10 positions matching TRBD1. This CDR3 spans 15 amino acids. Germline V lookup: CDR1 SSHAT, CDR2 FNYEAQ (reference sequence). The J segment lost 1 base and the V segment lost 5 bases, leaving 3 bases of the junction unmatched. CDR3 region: CASSRGTGGTDTQYF. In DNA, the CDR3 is TGTGCCAGCAGCCGCGGGACAGGGGGCACAGATACGCAGTATTTT.

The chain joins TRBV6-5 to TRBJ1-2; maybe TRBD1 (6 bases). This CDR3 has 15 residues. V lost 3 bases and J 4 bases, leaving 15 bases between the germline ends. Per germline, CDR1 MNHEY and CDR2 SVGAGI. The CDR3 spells CASSYKGGRGYGYTF. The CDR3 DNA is TGTGCCAGCAGTTATAAGGGGGGAAGAGGCTATGGCTACACCTTC.

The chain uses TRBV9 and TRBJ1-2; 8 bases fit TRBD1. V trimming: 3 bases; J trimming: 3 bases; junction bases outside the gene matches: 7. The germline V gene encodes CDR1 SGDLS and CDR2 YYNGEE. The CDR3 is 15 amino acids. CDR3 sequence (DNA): TGTGCCAGCAGCGAAACAGGGGGAACTCACTATGGCTACACCTTC. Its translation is CASSETGGTHYGYTF. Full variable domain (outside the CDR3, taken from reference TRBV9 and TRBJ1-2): DSGVTQTPKHLITATGQRVTLRCSPRSGDLSVYWYQQSLDQGLQFLIQYYNGEERAKGNILERFSAQQFPDLHSELNLSSLELGDSALYFCASSETGGTHYGYTFGSGTRLTVV.

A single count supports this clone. As DNA, the CDR3 is TGTGCCATCAGTCAAAAAGGGGGGAACACTGAAGCTTTCTTT. It is translated as CAISQKGGNTEAFF. The chain uses TRBV10-3 and TRBJ1-1, with D possibly TRBD1 on 6 matching bases. With 5 bases removed from V and 1 base from J, the gap between germline ends came to 11 bases. The germline V gene encodes CDR1 ENHRY and CDR2 SYGVKD. The CDR3 is made up of 14 amino acids.

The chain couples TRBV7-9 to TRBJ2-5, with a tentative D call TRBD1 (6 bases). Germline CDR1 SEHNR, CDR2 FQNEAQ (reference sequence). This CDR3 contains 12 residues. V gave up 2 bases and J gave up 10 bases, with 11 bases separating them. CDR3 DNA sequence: TGTGCCAGCAGCTTACAGGGGTGGGACCAGTACTTC. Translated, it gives CASSLQGWDQYF.

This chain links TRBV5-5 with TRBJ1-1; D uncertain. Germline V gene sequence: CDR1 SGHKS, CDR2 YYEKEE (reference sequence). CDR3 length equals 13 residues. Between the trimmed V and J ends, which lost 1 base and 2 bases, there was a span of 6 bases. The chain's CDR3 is CASSLSPNTEAFF. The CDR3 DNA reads TGTGCCAGCAGCTTGTCCCCCAACACTGAAGCTTTCTTT.

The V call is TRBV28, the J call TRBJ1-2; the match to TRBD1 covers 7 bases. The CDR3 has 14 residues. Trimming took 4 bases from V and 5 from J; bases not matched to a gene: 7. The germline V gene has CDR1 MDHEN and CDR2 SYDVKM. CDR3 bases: TGTGCCAGCAGTTCTCCTGGGACAGCTTATGGCTACACCTTC. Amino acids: CASSSPGTAYGYTF.

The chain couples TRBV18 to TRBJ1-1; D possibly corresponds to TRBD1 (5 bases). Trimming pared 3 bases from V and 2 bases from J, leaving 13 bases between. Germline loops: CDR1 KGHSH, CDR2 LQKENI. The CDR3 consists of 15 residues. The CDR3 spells CASSPKTGGNTEAFF. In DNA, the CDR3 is TGTGCCAGCTCACCCAAGACTGGGGGAAACACTGAAGCTTTCTTT. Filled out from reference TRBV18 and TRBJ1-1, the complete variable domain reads NAGVMQNPRHLVRRRGQEARLRCSPMKGHSHVYWYRQLPEEGLKFMVYLQKENIIDESGMPKERFSAEFPKEGPSILRIQQVVRGDSAAYFCASSPKTGGNTEAFFGQGTRLTVV.

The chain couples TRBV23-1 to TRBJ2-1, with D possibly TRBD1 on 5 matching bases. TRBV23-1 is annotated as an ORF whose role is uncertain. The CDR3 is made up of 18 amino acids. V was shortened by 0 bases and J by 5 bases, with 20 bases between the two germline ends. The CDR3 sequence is CASSQSCRAKGMHNEQFF. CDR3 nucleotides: TGCGCCAGCAGTCAATCGTGCAGGGCTAAGGGTATGCACAATGAGCAGTTCTTC.

CDR3 in amino acids: CASSDTEGQSQHF. Written as DNA, the CDR3 is TGTGCCAGCAGTGACACAGAGGGGCAGTCCCAGCATTTT. This chain uses TRBV6-4 with TRBJ1-5; TRBD1 might be the D (5 bases). V gave up 2 bases and J gave up 11 bases, with 13 bases separating them. Germline V lookup: CDR1 MRHNA, CDR2 SNTAGT. The CDR3 sequence is 13 residues long.

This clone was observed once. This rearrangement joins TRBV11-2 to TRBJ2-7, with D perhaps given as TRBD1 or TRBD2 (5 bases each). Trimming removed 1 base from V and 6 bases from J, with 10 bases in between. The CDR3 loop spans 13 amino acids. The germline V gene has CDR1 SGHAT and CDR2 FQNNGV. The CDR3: CASSLVGVGEQYF. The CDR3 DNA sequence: TGTGCCAGCAGCTTAGTGGGGGTGGGCGAGCAGTACTTC. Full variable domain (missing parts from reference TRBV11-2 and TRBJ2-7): EAGVAQSPRYKIIEKRQSVAFWCNPISGHATLYWYQQILGQGPKLLIQFQNNGVVDDSQLPKDRFSAERLKGVDSTLKIQPAKLEDSAVYLCASSLVGVGEQYFGPGTRLTVT.

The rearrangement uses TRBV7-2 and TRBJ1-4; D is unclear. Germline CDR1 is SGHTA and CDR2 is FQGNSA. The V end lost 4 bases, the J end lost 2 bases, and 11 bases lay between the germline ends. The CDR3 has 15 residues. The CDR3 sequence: CASSYSFGTNEKLFF. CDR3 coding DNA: TGTGCCAGCAGCTATTCCTTCGGGACTAATGAAAAACTGTTTTTT.

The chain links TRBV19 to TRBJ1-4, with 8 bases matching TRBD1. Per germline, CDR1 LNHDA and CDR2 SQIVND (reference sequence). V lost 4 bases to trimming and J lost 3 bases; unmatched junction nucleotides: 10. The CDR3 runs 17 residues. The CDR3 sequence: CASSTSEMTGANEKLFF. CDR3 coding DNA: TGTGCCAGTAGTACATCCGAGATGACAGGGGCTAATGAAAAACTGTTTTTT. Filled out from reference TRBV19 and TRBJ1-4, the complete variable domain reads DGGITQSPKYLFRKEGQNVTLSCEQNLNHDAMYWYRQDPGQGLRLIYYSQIVNDFQKGDIAEGYSVSREKKESFPLTVTSAQKNPTAFYLCASSTSEMTGANEKLFFGSGTQLSVL.

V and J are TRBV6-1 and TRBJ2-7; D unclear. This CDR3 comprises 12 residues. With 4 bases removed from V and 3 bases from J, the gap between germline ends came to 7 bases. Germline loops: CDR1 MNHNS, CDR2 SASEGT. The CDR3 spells CASSVPGYEQYF. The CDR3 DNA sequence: TGTGCCAGCAGTGTCCCCGGCTACGAGCAGTACTTC.